This T cell receptor (beta chain) was captured by sequencing in a study of CD8 T cells in ankylosing spondylitis. The CDR3 has 12 residues. CDR1 is SGHAT, CDR2 FQNNGV, per germline. Trimming stripped 5 bases from V and 2 bases from J, with 5 bases between. As concerns this clonotype: Its specificity is not known.

The study, taken as a whole, reports: A TCR beta motif of several highly homologous variants appeared characteristic of ankylosing spondylitis blood. Prior work had noted some motif variants in reactive arthritis blood and synovial fluid. CD8+ cells made up the disease-linked clones, which were relatively rare in peripheral blood.

The authors made TCR beta libraries by quantitative 5'-RACE with molecular barcodes. Via MiXCR, TCRdb re-called the 5' RACE reads, giving one row per CDR3 protein. The table records more than 100,000 distinct CDR3 sequences, roughly 10% of them present only once. The sequencing input was blood, either unsorted or a sorted T cell fraction (not recorded which). This TCR was sampled from a female donor with ankylosing spondylitis or in good health (not recorded which). The chain uses TRBV11-2 and TRBJ2-3; D gene unclear. The CDR3, as DNA: TGTGCCAGCAGCAAAAACACAGATACGCAGTATTTT. Protein product: CASSKNTDTQYF.